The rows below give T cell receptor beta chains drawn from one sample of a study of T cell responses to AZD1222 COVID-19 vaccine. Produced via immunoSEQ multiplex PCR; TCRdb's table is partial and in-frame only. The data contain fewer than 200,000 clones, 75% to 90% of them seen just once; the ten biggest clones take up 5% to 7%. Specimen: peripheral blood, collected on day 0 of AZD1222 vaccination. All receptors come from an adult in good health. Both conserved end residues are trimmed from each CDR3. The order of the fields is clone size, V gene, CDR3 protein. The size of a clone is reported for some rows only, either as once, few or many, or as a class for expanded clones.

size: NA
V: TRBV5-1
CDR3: ASSLGGTETGNTIY

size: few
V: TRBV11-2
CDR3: ASSPMGVEQY

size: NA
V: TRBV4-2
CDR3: ASSHGLAAVYNEQF

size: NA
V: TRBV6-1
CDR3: ASSEIGWADTQY

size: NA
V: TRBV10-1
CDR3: ASTSRDRAEGTEAF

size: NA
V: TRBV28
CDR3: ASSPALAGVTYEQY

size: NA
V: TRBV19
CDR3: ASKLAGADTQY

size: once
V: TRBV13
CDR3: ASSFFTQWTSEAYNEQF

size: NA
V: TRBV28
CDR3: ASGPRVTEAF

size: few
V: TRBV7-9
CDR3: ATSEYEQY

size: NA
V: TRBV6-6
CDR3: ASSRRPRSSTDTQY

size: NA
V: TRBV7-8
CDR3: ASSPAGTALYSGNTIY

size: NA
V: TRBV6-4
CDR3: ASRAGPSGSYEQF

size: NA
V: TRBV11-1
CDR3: ASSDGRNSPLH

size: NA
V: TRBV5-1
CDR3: ASSKGTANNEQF

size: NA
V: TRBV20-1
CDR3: SASTSGSPGETQY

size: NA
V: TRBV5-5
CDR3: ASSLVATRGYEQY

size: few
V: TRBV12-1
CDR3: ASSFGLKGSTDTQY

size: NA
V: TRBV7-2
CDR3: ASSLGRAQETQY

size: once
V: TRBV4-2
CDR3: ASSQDLQSPYGYT

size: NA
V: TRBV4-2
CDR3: ASSQRVDRGRKGSNEKLF

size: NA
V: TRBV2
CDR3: ASTTSGSEQY

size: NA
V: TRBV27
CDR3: ASTLAGNTGELF

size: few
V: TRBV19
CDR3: ASSPTRDNSYEQY

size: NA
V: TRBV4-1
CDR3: ASSQENQGRYQETQY

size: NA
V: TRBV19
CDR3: ASSTRQGDNYGYT

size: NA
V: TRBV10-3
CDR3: ATATFTGTGIRGNEQF

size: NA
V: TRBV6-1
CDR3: ASSETRGRGEQY

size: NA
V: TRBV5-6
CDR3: ASSLEGTSSVY

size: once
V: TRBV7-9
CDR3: ASRRDRNTEAF

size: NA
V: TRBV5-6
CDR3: ASGWWDTYGYT

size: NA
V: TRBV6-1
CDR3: ASSDSGASGSNEQF

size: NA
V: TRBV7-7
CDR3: ASSWGDFQKGVETQY

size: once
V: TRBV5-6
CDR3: ASSHSRVGAYNEQF

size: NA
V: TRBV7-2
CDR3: ASSSDGNNQPQH

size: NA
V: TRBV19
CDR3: ASSWQRTDTQY

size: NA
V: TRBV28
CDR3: ASSSEGQGAPEQY

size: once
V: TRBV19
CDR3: ASSPGSQTKNIQY

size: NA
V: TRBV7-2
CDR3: ASSLDKLNTEAF

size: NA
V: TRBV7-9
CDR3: ASSVLGYEKLF

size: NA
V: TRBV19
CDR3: ASSPQGNEKLF

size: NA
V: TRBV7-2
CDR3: ASSPAGGDYGYT

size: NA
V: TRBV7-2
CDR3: ASSYMRQGGETQY

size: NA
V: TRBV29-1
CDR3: SITRGGQGVNEQF

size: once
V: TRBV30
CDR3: AWSSGETQY

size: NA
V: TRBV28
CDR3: ASSRQTNTGELF

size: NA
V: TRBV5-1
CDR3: ASSLVEGGRYEQY

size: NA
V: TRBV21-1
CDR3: ASSADRTYTDTQY

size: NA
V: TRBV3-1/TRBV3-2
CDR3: ASSREGSNYEQY

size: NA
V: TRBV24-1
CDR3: ATSDSGSGSGETQY

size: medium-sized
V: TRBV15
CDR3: ATSPGLGFAQY

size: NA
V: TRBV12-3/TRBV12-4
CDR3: ASTPPGAGELF

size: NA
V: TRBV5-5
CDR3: ASSLGQGPYGYT

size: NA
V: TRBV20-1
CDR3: SASIREERSPSYNEQF

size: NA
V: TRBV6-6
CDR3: ASSPETGRGYT

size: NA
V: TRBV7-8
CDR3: ASSPIAGFNEQF

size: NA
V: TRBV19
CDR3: ASSMDLRGNEQF